The 18 T cell receptor beta chains given below trace back to one sample, sequenced in a study of blood T cells in healthy people across ages. Using a J-beta primer mix together with a sample-barcoded 5' primer, a second PCR was run for about 7 to 12 cycles. TCRdb ran MiXCR on the 5' RACE reads and lists one entry per CDR3 protein. The table includes roughly 1,700,000 distinct CDR3 sequences, over 25% detected once. Sequenced sample: blood. The origin of the receptors is a woman between 25 and 40 years old in good health.

This clonotype was detected only once. The V gene is TRBV13, the J gene TRBJ1-2, with D unclear. The germline V and J ends were trimmed by 5 bases and 6 bases, with 13 bases remaining between them. This CDR3 has 13 amino acids. Germline CDR1 PRHDT, CDR2 FYEKMQ (reference sequence). The CDR3 DNA reads TGTGCCAGCAGCCATCAGAGTTCACATGGCTACACCTTC. This codes for CASSHQSSHGYTF.

The rearrangement joins TRBV3-1 to TRBJ2-1; 7 bases agree with TRBD2. The V segment lost 1 base and the J segment 4 bases; nucleotides outside the gene matches: 4. This CDR3 spans 15 amino acids. Germline V gene lookup returns CDR1 LGHDT and CDR2 YNNKEL (reference sequence). The CDR3 here is CASSQGQRGYNEQFF. Here the CDR3 DNA reads TGTGCCAGCAGCCAAGGCCAGCGGGGTTACAATGAGCAGTTCTTC.

There are many counts of this clonotype. This chain connects TRBV10-2 to TRBJ1-2, with D perhaps TRBD1 (5 bases). The germline V gene has CDR1 WSHSY and CDR2 SAAADI. Trimming cost V 1 base and J 0 bases, with 12 bases left between them. The CDR3 runs 16 residues. The CDR3 here is CASSEWGSRANYGYTF. The CDR3, as DNA: TGCGCCAGCAGTGAGTGGGGGTCAAGAGCTAACTATGGCTACACCTTC.

The J gene is TRBJ2-3, the V gene TRBV20-1; TRBD2 might be the D (6 bases). There are 14 residues in the CDR3. The germline V gene encodes CDR1 DFQATT and CDR2 SNEGSKA (reference sequence). Trimming left V 6 bases short and J 3 bases short, with 16 bases between. The CDR3 protein is CSASGGEMTDTQYF. For the CDR3, the DNA is TGCAGTGCCTCCGGAGGGGAGATGACAGATACGCAGTATTTT.

This clonotype was observed a few times. The chain recombines TRBV7-9 with TRBJ2-6, with TRBD1 matching 9 bases. The CDR3 totals 16 residues. The germline CDR1 and CDR2 sequences are SEHNR and FQNEAQ (reference sequence). V dropped 8 bases and J dropped 4; count of bases not matched to a gene: 9. Here the CDR3 DNA reads TGTGCCAGCGCATCTCACAGGGGGCAGGGGGCCAACGTCCTGACTTTC. Translating it yields CASASHRGQGANVLTF.

Comments on this clonotype: Being one base from a much bigger clone, this may be a read error. The chain carries TRBV6-5 and TRBJ1-2, with a possible D match to TRBD1 (5 bases). Looked up from germline, CDR1 is MNHEY and CDR2 is SVGAGI. The CDR3 runs 14 residues. CDR3 DNA: TGTGCCGGCAGTGGCAGGGTTTTTGACTATGGCTACACCTTC. Translation: CAGSGRVFDYGYTF.

In this sample, this clonotype turned up many times. The chain carries TRBV5-1 and TRBJ2-3; unclear D gene. CDR1 and CDR2 (germline): SGHRS, YFSETQ. The ends were cut back, 0 bases at V and 4 bases at J, with 6 bases in the middle. This CDR3 contains 13 residues. CDR3: CASSLGESDTQYF. The CDR3 DNA follows: TGCGCCAGCAGCTTGGGGGAATCAGATACGCAGTATTTT.

The V gene is TRBV6-2 or TRBV6-3, the J gene TRBJ2-1; the match to TRBD2 covers 7 bases. This CDR3 is 20 amino acids long. CDR1 is MNHEY, CDR2 SVGEGT, per germline. The V gene end was trimmed by 2 bases and the J gene end by 4 bases; junction bases not matched to a gene: 20. For the CDR3, the DNA is TGTGCCAGCAGTTACCCACCTGTCCCGGTCACTAGCGTCGGTTACAATGAGCAGTTCTTC. It codes for CASSYPPVPVTSVGYNEQFF.

For this clonotype: One junction end disagrees with the germline gene, perhaps due to a read error. The V call is TRBV5-1, the J call TRBJ2-7; the D gene is possibly TRBD1 (6 bases). Germline V gene lookup returns CDR1 SGHRS and CDR2 YFSETQ. The CDR3 is 16 amino acids. CDR3 loop: CASSLVGTSSSYEQYF. The CDR3 DNA is TGTGCCAGCAGCTTGGTTGGGACATCGAGCTCCTACGAGCAGTACTTC.

This chain connects TRBV19 to TRBJ2-7; possibly TRBD1 for D (6 bases). The V and J ends lost 1 base and 0 bases respectively, with 13 bases between them. The germline V gene encodes CDR1 LNHDA and CDR2 SQIVND (reference sequence). The CDR3 totals 16 residues. The CDR3 DNA reads TGTGCCAGTAGTATAGTTCCAGGGGCCTCCTCCTACGAGCAGTACTTC. This encodes CASSIVPGASSYEQYF.

This clonotype was picked up a small number of times. The chain links TRBV20-1 to TRBJ2-5; D may be TRBD1 or TRBD2 (5 bases each). This CDR3 spans 13 amino acids. The V and J ends lost 7 bases and 1 base respectively, with 13 bases between them. In germline, CDR1 is DFQATT, CDR2 SNEGSKA (reference sequence). This chain's CDR3 is CSGGDYLQETQYF. CDR3 sequence (DNA): TGCAGTGGGGGCGACTACCTCCAAGAGACCCAGTACTTC.

This clonotype was picked up a small number of times. The CDR3 sequence is CASSLPTGYEQYF. CDR3 DNA sequence: TGTGCCAGCAGTTTGCCAACGGGGTACGAGCAGTACTTC. V and J are TRBV7-2 and TRBJ2-7, with D perhaps TRBD2 (5 bases). Germline V gives CDR1 SGHTA, CDR2 FQGNSA. Trimming took off 6 bases at V and 4 bases at J, with 13 bases between the two ends. The CDR3 runs to 13 residues.

This clonotype was found a few times. In DNA, the CDR3 is TGTGCCAGCAACCCTCCCGGGGCAGCCCGGGAGACCCAGTACTTC. This codes for CASNPPGAARETQYF. The J gene is TRBJ2-5, the V gene TRBV28, with D perhaps being TRBD1 or TRBD2 (5 bases each). This CDR3 region has 15 residues. Germline CDR1 reads MDHEN; CDR2 reads SYDVKM. Deletions cut 7 bases from V and 5 bases from J, with 20 bases between.

This clonotype was counted many times. The chain employs TRBV20-1 and TRBJ2-7, with TRBD1 identical over 8 bases. The CDR3 consists of 15 residues. CDR1 is DFQATT, CDR2 SNEGSKA, per germline (reference sequence). The junction had 10 bases not matched to a gene; V was cut back by 1 base and J by 5 bases. CDR3: CSARVRTGTWDEQYF. The CDR3 DNA sequence: TGCAGTGCTAGAGTTAGGACAGGGACATGGGACGAGCAGTACTTC.

V usage is TRBV7-9 and J usage is TRBJ2-5; tentatively, D is TRBD1 (5 bases). The CDR3 runs 14 residues. V was clipped by 3 bases and J by 5 bases, with 13 bases between them. CDR1 and CDR2 (germline): SEHNR, FQNEAQ (reference sequence). The CDR3 sequence: CASSFPGIWETQYF. The CDR3 coding sequence is TGTGCCAGCAGCTTTCCAGGGATCTGGGAGACCCAGTACTTC.

This clonotype was counted at least ten times. The rearrangement joins TRBV24-1 to TRBJ2-1; no definite D call. V was pared by 5 bases and J by 6 bases, with 10 bases between. This CDR3 comprises 13 residues. Germline CDR1 is KGHDR and CDR2 is SFDVKD. CDR3 nucleotide sequence: TGTGCCACCAGTGGGGTAGTAGGCAATGAGCAGTTCTTC. Translation gives CATSGVVGNEQFF.

As concerns this clonotype: This may arise from a read error, as a much more abundant clone is one base away. The J gene is TRBJ2-7, the V gene TRBV4-3; D is perhaps TRBD1 (5 bases). The germline V gene has CDR1 LGHNA and CDR2 YSLEER. V was shortened by 1 base and J by 6 bases, with 16 bases between the two germline ends. The CDR3 totals 15 residues. The CDR3 DNA reads TGCGCCAGCAGCCAAGGGGTCAGTGGGCAGGGCGAGCAGTACTTC. Protein sequence: CASSQGVSGQGEQYF.

This clonotype appeared many times. The chain links TRBV6-2 or TRBV6-3 to TRBJ2-5; the D gene is possibly TRBD1 (5 bases). Deletions cut 6 bases from V and 2 bases from J, with 16 bases between. Germline assignment: CDR1 MNHEY and CDR2 SVGEGT. CDR3 length: 15 residues. The CDR3 sequence is CASRPQQAFQETQYF. In DNA, the CDR3 is TGTGCCAGCAGGCCCCAACAGGCGTTTCAAGAGACCCAGTACTTC.